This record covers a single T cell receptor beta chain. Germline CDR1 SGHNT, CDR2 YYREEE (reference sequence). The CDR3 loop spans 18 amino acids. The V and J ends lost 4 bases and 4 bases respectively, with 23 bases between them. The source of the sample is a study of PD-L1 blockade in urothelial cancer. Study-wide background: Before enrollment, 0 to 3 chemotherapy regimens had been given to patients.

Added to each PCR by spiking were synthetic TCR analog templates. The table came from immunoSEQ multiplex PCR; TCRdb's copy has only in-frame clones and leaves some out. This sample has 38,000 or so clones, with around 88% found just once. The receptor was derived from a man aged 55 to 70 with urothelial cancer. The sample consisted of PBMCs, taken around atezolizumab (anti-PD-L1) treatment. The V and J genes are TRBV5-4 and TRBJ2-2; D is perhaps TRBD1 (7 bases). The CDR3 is CASSGGLNRDSFTGELFF. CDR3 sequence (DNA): TGTGCCAGCAGCGGGGGGCTCAACAGGGACAGTTTCACCGGGGAGCTGTTTTTT. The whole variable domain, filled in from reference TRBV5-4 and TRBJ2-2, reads ETGVTQSPTHLIKTRGQQVTLRCSSQSGHNTVSWYQQALGQGPQFIFQYYREEENGRGNFPPRFSGLQFPNYSSELNVNALELDDSALYLCASSGGLNRDSFTGELFFGEGSRLTVL.